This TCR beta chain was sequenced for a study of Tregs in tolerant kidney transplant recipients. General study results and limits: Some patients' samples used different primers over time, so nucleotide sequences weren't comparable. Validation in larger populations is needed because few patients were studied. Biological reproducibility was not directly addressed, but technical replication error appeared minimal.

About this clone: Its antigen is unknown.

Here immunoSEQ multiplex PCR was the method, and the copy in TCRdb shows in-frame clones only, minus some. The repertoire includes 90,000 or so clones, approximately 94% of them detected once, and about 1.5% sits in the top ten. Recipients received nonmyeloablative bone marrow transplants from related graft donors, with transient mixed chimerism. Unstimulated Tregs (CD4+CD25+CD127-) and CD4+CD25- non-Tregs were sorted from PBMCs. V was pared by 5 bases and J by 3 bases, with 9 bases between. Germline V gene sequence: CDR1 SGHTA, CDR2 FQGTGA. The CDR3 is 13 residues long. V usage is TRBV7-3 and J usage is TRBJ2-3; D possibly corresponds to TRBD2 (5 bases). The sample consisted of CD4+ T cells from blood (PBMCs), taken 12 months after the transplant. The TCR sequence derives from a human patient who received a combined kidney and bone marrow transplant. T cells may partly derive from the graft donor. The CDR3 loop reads CASSITRTDTQYF. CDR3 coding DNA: TGTGCCAGCAGCATCACTAGAACAGATACGCAGTATTTT.